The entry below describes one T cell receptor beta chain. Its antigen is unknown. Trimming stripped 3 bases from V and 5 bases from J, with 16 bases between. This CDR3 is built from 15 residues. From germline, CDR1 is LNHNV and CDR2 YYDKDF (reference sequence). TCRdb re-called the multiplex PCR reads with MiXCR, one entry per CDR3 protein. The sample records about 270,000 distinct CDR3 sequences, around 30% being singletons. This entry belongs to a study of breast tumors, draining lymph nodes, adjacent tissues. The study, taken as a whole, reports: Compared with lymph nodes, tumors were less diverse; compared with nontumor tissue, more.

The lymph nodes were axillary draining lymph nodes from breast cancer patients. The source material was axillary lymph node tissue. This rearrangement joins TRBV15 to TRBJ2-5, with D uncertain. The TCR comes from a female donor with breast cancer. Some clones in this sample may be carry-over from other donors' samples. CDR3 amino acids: CATSSLDGFLETQYF. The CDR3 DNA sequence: TGTGCCACCAGCAGCTTAGACGGATTTTTGGAGACCCAGTACTTC.